This T cell receptor beta chain was recorded in a study of T cell responses to AZD1222 COVID-19 vaccine. The CDR3 spans 14 residues. Germline CDR1 MNHNS, CDR2 SASEGT. Trimming took 0 bases from V and 7 from J, leaving 13 bases between them. Assay: immunoSEQ multiplex PCR; the TCRdb copy retains only in-frame clones and omits some. Here the sample spans roughly 85,000 clones, 90% being singletons. This TCR was recovered from an adult who received the AZD1222 COVID-19 vaccine. This chain uses TRBV6-1 with TRBJ2-7; D is unclear. This specimen consisted of peripheral blood, obtained 28 days after the second AZD1222 dose. The CDR3 DNA is TGTGCCAGCAGTGAAGCCCACAGCCTCAGGGAGCAGTACTTC. It specifies CASSEAHSLREQYF.